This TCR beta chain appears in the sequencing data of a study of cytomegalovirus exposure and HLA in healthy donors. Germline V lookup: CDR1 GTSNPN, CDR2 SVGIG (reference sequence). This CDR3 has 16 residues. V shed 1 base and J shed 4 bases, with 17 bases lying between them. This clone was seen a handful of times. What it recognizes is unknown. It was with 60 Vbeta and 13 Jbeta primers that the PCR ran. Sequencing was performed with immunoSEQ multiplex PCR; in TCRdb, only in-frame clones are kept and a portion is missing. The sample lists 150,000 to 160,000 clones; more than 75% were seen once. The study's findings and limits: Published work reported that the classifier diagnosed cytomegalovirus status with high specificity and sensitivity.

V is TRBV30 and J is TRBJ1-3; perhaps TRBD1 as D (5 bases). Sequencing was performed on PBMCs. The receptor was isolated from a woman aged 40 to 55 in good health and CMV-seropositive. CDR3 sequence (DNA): TGTGCCTGGAGTGGGTTCGACAGCCTCCCCGGAAACACCATATATTTT. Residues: CAWSGFDSLPGNTIYF.